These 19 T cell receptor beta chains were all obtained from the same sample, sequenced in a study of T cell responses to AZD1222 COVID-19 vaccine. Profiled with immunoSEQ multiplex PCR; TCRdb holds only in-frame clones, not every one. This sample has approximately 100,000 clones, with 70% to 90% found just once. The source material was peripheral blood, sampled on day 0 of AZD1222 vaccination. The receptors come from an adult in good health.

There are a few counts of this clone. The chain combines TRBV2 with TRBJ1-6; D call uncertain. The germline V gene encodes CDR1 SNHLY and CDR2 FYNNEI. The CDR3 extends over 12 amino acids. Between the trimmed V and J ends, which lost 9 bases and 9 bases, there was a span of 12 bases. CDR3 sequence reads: CASGQMVSPLHF. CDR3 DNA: TGTGCCAGTGGTCAAATGGTTTCACCCCTCCACTTT.

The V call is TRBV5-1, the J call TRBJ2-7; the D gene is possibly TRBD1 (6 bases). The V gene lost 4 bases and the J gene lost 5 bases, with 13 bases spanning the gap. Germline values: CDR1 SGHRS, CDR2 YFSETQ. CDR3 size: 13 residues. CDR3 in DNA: TGCGCCAGCAGCCAGCAGGGGACCGACGAGCAGTACTTC. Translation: CASSQQGTDEQYF. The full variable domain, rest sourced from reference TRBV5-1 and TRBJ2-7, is KAGVTQTPRYLIKTRGQQVTLSCSPISGHRSVSWYQQTPGQGLQFLFEYFSETQRNKGNFPGRFSGRQFSNSRSEMNVSTLELGDSALYLCASSQQGTDEQYFGPGTRLTVT.

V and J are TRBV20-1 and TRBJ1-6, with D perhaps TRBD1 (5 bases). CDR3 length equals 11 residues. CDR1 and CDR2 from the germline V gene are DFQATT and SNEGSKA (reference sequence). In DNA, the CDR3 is TGCGGGGCGGGGCCTAGTTCACCCCTCCACTTT. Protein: CGAGPSSPLHF.

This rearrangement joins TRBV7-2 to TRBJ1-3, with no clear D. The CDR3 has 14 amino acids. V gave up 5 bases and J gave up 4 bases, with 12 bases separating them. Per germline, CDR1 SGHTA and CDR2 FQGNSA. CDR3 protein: CASSAQAGGNTIYF. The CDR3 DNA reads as TGTGCCAGCAGCGCCCAGGCGGGGGGAAACACCATATATTTT.

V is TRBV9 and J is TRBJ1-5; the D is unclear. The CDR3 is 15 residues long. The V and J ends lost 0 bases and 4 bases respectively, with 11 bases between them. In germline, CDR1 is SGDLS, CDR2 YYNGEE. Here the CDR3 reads CASSVAGVGNQPQHF. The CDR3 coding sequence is TGTGCCAGCAGCGTAGCGGGAGTAGGGAATCAGCCCCAGCATTTT.

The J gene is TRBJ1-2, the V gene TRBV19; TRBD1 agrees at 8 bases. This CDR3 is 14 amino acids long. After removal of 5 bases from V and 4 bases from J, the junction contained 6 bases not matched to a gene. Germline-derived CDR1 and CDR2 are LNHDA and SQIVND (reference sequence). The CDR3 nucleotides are TGTGCCAGTAGTTCGGCAGGGGGCATCTATGGCTACACCTTC. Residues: CASSSAGGIYGYTF. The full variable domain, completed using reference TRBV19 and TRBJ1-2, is DGGITQSPKYLFRKEGQNVTLSCEQNLNHDAMYWYRQDPGQGLRLIYYSQIVNDFQKGDIAEGYSVSREKKESFPLTVTSAQKNPTAFYLCASSSAGGIYGYTFGSGTRLTVV.

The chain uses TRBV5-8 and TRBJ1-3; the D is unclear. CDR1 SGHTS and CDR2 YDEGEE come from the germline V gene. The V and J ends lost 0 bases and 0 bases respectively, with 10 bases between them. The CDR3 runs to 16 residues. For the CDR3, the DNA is TGTGCCAGCAGCTTGGAAGTGGGTATCTCTGGAAACACCATATATTTT. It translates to CASSLEVGISGNTIYF.

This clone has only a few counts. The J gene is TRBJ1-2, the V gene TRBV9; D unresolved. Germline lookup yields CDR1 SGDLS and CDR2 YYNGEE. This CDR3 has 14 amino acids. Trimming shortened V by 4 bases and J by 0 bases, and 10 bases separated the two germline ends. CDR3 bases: TGTGCCAGCAGCTTTTCCCCAGCTAACTATGGCTACACCTTC. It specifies CASSFSPANYGYTF.

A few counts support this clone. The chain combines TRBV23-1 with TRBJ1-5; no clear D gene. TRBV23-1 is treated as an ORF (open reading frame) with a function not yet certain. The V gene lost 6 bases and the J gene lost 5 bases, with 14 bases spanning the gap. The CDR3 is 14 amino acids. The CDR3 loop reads CASRLEQTDQPQHF. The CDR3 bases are TGCGCCAGCAGACTCGAACAGACCGATCAGCCCCAGCATTTT.

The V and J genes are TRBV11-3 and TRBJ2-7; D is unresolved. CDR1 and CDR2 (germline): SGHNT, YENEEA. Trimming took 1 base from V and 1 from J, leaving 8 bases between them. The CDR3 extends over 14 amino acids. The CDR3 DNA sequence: TGTGCCAGCAGCTTAGGTCCCAGATCCTACGAGCAGTACTTC. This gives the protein CASSLGPRSYEQYF.

DNA of the CDR3: TGTGCCAGTAGTGGGGTCACTGAAGCTTTCTTT. It specifies CASSGVTEAFF. The rearrangement links TRBV19 to TRBJ1-1; D uncertain. The length of the CDR3 is 11 residues. Germline CDR1 and CDR2: LNHDA and SQIVND (reference sequence). V gave up 5 bases and J gave up 4 bases, with 5 bases separating them.

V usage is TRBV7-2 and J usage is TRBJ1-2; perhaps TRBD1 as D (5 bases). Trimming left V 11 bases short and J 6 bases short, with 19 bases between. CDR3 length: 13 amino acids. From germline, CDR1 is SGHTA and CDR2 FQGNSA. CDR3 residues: CAAGGVQINGYTF. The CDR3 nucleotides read TGTGCCGCAGGAGGGGTCCAGATAAATGGCTACACCTTC.

The chain's CDR3 is CASSLTAGGLTGELFF. DNA of the CDR3: TGTGCCAGCAGCTTAACAGCGGGGGGTCTCACCGGGGAGCTGTTTTTT. This rearrangement joins TRBV11-3 to TRBJ2-2, with TRBD2 matching 9 bases. With 2 bases clipped from V and 4 bases from J, the junction kept 5 bases outside the gene matches. This CDR3 has 16 residues. Germline loops: CDR1 SGHNT, CDR2 YENEEA. Full variable domain (outside the CDR3, taken from reference TRBV11-3 and TRBJ2-2): EAGVVQSPRYKIIEKKQPVAFWCNPISGHNTLYWYLQNLGQGPELLIRYENEEAVDDSQLPKDRFSAERLKGVDSTLKIQPAELGDSAVYLCASSLTAGGLTGELFFGEGSRLTVL.

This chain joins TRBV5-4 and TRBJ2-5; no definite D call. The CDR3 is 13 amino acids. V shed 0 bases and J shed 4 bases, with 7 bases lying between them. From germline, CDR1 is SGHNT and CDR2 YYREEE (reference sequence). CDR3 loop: CASSLVAAETQYF. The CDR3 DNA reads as TGTGCCAGCAGCTTGGTAGCAGCAGAGACCCAGTACTTC. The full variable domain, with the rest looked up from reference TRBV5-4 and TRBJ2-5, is ETGVTQSPTHLIKTRGQQVTLRCSSQSGHNTVSWYQQALGQGPQFIFQYYREEENGRGNFPPRFSGLQFPNYSSELNVNALELDDSALYLCASSLVAAETQYFGPGTRLLVL.

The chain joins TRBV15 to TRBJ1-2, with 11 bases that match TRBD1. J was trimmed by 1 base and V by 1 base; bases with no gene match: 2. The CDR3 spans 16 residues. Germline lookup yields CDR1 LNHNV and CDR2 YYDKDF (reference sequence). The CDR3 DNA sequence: TGTGCCACCAGCAGAGGGGGACAGGGGGTTAACTATGGCTACACCTTC. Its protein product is CATSRGGQGVNYGYTF.

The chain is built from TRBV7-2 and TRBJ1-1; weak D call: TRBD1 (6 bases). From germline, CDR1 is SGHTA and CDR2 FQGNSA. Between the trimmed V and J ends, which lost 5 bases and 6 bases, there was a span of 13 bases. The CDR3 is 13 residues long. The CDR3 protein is CASSIRQASEAFF. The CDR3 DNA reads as TGTGCCAGCAGCATCCGACAGGCGTCTGAAGCTTTCTTT.

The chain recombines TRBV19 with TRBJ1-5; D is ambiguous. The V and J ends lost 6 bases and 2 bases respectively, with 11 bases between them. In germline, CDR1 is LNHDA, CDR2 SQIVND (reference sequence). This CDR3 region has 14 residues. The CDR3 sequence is CASSLEAGNQPQHF. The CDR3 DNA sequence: TGTGCCAGTAGCCTCGAGGCTGGCAATCAGCCCCAGCATTTT.

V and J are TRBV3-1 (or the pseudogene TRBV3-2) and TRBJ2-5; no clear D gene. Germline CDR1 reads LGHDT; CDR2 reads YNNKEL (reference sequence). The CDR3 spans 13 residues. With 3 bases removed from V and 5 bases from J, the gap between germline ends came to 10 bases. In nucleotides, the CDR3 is TGTGCCAGCAGCCAGACCTCATTTGAGACCCAGTACTTC. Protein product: CASSQTSFETQYF.

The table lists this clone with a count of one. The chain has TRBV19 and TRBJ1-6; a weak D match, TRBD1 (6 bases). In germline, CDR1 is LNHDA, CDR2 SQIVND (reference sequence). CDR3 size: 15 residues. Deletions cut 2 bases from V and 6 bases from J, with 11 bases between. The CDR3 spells CASSISGGGNSPLHF. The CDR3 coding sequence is TGTGCCAGTAGTATATCCGGGGGCGGTAATTCACCCCTCCACTTT. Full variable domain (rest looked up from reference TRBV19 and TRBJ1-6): DGGITQSPKYLFRKEGQNVTLSCEQNLNHDAMYWYRQDPGQGLRLIYYSQIVNDFQKGDIAEGYSVSREKKESFPLTVTSAQKNPTAFYLCASSISGGGNSPLHFGNGTRLTVT.